This T cell receptor (beta chain) was obtained from a study of T cell responses to AZD1222 COVID-19 vaccine. Pooled together were second doses at about 4 or about 12 weeks. The study, taken as a whole, reports: Without day 14 samples, only post-peak T cell repertoires were studied. Spike was spanned by vaccine-associated CD4 TCRs, which were dominant at 160-218 and 743-854. In a largely white British group with more females than males, clonal diversity was possibly underestimated.

The germline CDR1 and CDR2 sequences are KGHDR and SFDVKD. V was trimmed by 9 bases and J by 0 bases, leaving 28 bases between them. There are 19 residues in the CDR3. As for this clone: Its antigen is not identified.

TCRdb keeps only in-frame clones here, not all; method: immunoSEQ multiplex PCR. The sample records 80,000 to 95,000 clones, over 75% being singletons. The chain uses TRBV24-1 and TRBJ1-1, with a possible D match to TRBD1 (5 bases). This receptor was obtained from an adult who received the AZD1222 COVID-19 vaccine. Here the sequenced sample was peripheral blood, taken 28 days after the second AZD1222 dose. The CDR3 sequence: CATRPGYGRIGDLNTEAFF. The CDR3 coding sequence is TGTGCCACCCGCCCGGGTTACGGAAGGATTGGGGACCTGAACACTGAAGCTTTCTTT.